Each of the 7 T cell receptor beta chains below was sequenced from the same sample in a study of cytomegalovirus exposure and HLA in healthy donors. PCR was performed using 60 Vbeta and 13 Jbeta primers. Method: immunoSEQ multiplex PCR; TCRdb's copy keeps in-frame clones and lacks some. The table includes about 180,000 clones, over 70% detected once. Sequenced sample: PBMCs. These receptors originate from a man aged 18 to 35 in good health and CMV-seronegative.

This chain uses TRBV11-2 with TRBJ1-2; maybe TRBD1 (6 bases). From germline, CDR1 is SGHAT and CDR2 FQNNGV. This CDR3 contains 13 residues. V gave up 5 bases and J gave up 3 bases, with 10 bases separating them. DNA for the CDR3: TGTGCCAGCAGCCCCCGACAGGACTATGGCTACACCTTC. Translated, it gives CASSPRQDYGYTF. Supplemented by reference TRBV11-2 and TRBJ1-2, the full variable domain reads EAGVAQSPRYKIIEKRQSVAFWCNPISGHATLYWYQQILGQGPKLLIQFQNNGVVDDSQLPKDRFSAERLKGVDSTLKIQPAKLEDSAVYLCASSPRQDYGYTFGSGTRLTVV.

This rearrangement joins TRBV19 to TRBJ2-2, with 8 bases that match TRBD1. Per germline, CDR1 LNHDA and CDR2 SQIVND (reference sequence). CDR3 length: 13 residues. Trimming at V came to 8 bases and at J to 3 bases, leaving 2 bases not matched to a gene. The chain's CDR3 is CASPDRDTGELFF. The CDR3 bases are TGTGCCAGTCCGGACAGGGACACCGGGGAGCTGTTTTTT. Using reference TRBV19 and TRBJ2-2 for the parts outside the CDR3, the full variable domain is DGGITQSPKYLFRKEGQNVTLSCEQNLNHDAMYWYRQDPGQGLRLIYYSQIVNDFQKGDIAEGYSVSREKKESFPLTVTSAQKNPTAFYLCASPDRDTGELFFGEGSRLTVL.

The rearrangement uses TRBV6-5 and TRBJ2-2; a possible D gene is TRBD2 (5 bases). V shed 5 bases and J shed 4 bases, with 8 bases lying between them. Germline V CDR1 and CDR2: MNHEY, SVGAGI. The CDR3 sequence is 13 residues long. The CDR3 DNA reads as TGTGCCAGCAGTACCCGGGGCACCGGGGAGCTGTTTTTT. This gives the protein CASSTRGTGELFF.

The V call is TRBV27, the J call TRBJ1-2, with D perhaps matching TRBD1 (6 bases). The CDR3 length is 14 residues. Trimming took off 5 bases at V and 2 bases at J, with 12 bases between the two ends. Germline loops: CDR1 MNHEY, CDR2 SMNVEV (reference sequence). As DNA, the CDR3 is TGTGCCAGCAGTAGAAACAGGGAGAACTATGGCTACACCTTC. Encoded protein: CASSRNRENYGYTF.

The CDR3 DNA is TGTGCCACTTCCGCGGGGGGGAATGAGCAGTTCTTC. It translates to CATSAGGNEQFF. The chain links TRBV11-2 to TRBJ2-1; 9 bases line up with TRBD2. CDR3 size: 12 residues. Trimming took 10 bases from V and 7 from J; bases not matched to a gene: 5. Germline CDR1 is SGHAT and CDR2 is FQNNGV.

This chain links TRBV7-2 with TRBJ1-2; D may be TRBD1 (5 bases). The CDR3 is 14 amino acids. Germline assignment: CDR1 SGHTA and CDR2 FQGNSA. The V end lost 5 bases, the J end lost 6 bases, and 16 bases lay between the germline ends. DNA for the CDR3: TGTGCCAGCAGCCAAAGGGGCAGGCGCCATGGCTACACCTTC. The encoded protein is CASSQRGRRHGYTF.

This clone was seen more than once but under ten times. The genes are TRBV19 and TRBJ2-5; TRBD1 matches at 7 bases. In germline, CDR1 is LNHDA, CDR2 SQIVND (reference sequence). The ends lost 5 bases at V and 2 bases at J; junction bases unmatched: 8. The CDR3 sequence is 15 residues long. This CDR3 reads CASSVRDRRQETQYF. In DNA form, the CDR3 reads TGTGCCAGTAGTGTTCGGGACAGAAGGCAAGAGACCCAGTACTTC.